This T cell receptor beta chain was captured by sequencing in a study of blood T cell repertoires in COVID-19. Turning to the study itself: Collection of acute and convalescent COVID-19 samples took place in the United States, Italy and Spain. T cells, B-cell-depleted T cells, or PBMCs supplied cDNA or gDNA.

Enrolled during active infection, Seattle patients were then followed longitudinally. CDR1 SNHLY and CDR2 FYNNEI come from the germline V gene. There are 14 residues in the CDR3. The V end was cut by 4 bases, the J end by 4 bases, with 11 bases between. Source study methods: From reference gene primer amplification, estimates of nucleated cell counts were derived. Profiling relied on immunoSEQ multiplex PCR, and the TCRdb table lists in-frame clones only, not all of them. V and J calls and clone size come straight from that table; D and trimming were deduced from the DNA. The table lists some 310,000 clones, 90% of them singletons.

This chain uses TRBV2 with TRBJ2-1; possibly TRBD2 for D (5 bases). Sequenced input: peripheral blood. The receptor comes from a woman in her 30s with COVID-19, enrolled during active disease. The CDR3 here is CASSGETIYNEQFF. CDR3 DNA sequence: TGTGCCAGCAGTGGTGAGACTATTTACAATGAGCAGTTCTTC.